The present entry profiles one T cell receptor (beta chain) with its context. Its antigen is currently unknown. The V and J ends lost 4 bases and 8 bases respectively, with 11 bases between them. This CDR3 has 12 residues. Looked up from germline, CDR1 is MGHRA and CDR2 is YSYEKL. The source of the sample is a study of vaccination effects on CD4 cells after COVID-19. Study overall: All participants had two doses of either the BNT162b2 or mRNA-1273 vaccine.

Profiling relied on immunoSEQ multiplex PCR, and the TCRdb table lists in-frame clones only, not all of them. The sample lists under 65,000 clones, 80% seen once, with 2.4% in the top ten. Antigen-specific CD4+ T cells were expanded with viral peptide pools in the ViraFEST assay before sequencing. When less than 12 days of culture had elapsed, CD4+ T cells were isolated. A half-medium replacement with IL-2 medium was carried out on days 3 and 7. The sample in question was CD4+ T cells from PBMCs cultured with HCoV-229E spike peptides, obtained before COVID-19 vaccination. This receptor was identified in a human donor who received a COVID-19 vaccine. V usage is TRBV4-1 and J usage is TRBJ1-2; a weak D match, TRBD1 (5 bases). The CDR3, as DNA: TGCGCCAGCAGCCCAGGGACCGGAGGCTACACCTTC. Encoded protein: CASSPGTGGYTF.